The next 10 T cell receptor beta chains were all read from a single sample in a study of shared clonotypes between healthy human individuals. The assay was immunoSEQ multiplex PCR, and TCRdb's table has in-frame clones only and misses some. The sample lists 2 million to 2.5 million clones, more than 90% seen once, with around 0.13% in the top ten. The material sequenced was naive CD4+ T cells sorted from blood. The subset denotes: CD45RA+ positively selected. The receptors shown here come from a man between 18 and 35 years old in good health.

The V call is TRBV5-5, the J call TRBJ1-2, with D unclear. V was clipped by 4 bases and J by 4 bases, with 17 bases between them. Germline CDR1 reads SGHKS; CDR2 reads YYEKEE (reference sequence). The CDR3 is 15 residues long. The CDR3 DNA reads TGTGCCAGCAGCCCGGATTTGGGAGCATTCTATGGCTACACCTTC. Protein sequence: CASSPDLGAFYGYTF.

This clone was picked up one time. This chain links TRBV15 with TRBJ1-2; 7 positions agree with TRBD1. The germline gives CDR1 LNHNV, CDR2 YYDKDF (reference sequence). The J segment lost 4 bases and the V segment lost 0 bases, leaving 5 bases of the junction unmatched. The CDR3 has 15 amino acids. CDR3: CATSRDTGQLYGYTF. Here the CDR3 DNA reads TGTGCCACCAGCAGAGATACGGGACAGCTCTATGGCTACACCTTC.

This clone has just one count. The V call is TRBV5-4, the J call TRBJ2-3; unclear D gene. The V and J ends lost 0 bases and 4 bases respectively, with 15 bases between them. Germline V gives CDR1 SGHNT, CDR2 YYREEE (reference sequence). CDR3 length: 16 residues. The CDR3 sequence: CASSLGARAVADTQYF. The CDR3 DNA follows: TGTGCCAGCAGCTTGGGGGCTAGGGCGGTAGCAGATACGCAGTATTTT.

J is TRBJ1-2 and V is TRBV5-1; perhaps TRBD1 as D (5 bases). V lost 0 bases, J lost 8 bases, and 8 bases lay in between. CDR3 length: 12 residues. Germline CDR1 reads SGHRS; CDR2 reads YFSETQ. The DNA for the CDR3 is TGCGCCAGCAGCTTGGTCCAGGGAGGCTACACCTTC. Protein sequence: CASSLVQGGYTF.

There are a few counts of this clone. The CDR3 bases are TGTGCCAGCAGCTTAGCGTCTCTAGCGGGATACAATGAGCAGTTCTTC. This translates into CASSLASLAGYNEQFF. The gene calls are TRBV7-2 and TRBJ2-1; 9 bases are shared with TRBD2. This CDR3 region has 16 residues. The germline CDR1 and CDR2 sequences are SGHTA and FQGNSA. V dropped 0 bases and J dropped 4; count of bases not matched to a gene: 4.

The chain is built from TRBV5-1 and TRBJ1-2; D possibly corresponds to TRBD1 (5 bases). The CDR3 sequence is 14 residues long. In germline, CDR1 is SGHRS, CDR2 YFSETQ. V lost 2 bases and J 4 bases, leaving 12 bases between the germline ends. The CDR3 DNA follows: TGCGCCAGCAGCTTCACGGACACGGCCTATGGCTACACCTTC. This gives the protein CASSFTDTAYGYTF.

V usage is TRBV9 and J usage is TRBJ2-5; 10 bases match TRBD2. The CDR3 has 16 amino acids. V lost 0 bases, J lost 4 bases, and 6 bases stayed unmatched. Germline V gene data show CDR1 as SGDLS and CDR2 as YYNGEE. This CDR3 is CASSVGASGSAETQYF. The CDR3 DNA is TGTGCCAGCAGCGTAGGGGCTAGCGGGAGCGCAGAGACCCAGTACTTC.

The CDR3 reads CASSLYGGRETEAFF. The DNA of the CDR3 is TGTGCCAGCAGTTTATATGGTGGCAGGGAGACTGAAGCTTTCTTT. J is TRBJ1-1 and V is TRBV27; a possible D gene is TRBD1 (5 bases). This CDR3 has 15 residues. The germline CDR1 and CDR2 sequences are MNHEY and SMNVEV (reference sequence). V was shortened by 1 base and J by 5 bases, with 14 bases between the two germline ends.

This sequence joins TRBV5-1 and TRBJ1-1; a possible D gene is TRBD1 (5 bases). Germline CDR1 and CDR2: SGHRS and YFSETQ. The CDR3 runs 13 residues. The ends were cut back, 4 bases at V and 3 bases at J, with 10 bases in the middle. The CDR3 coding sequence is TGCGCCAGCAGCACTCAGGGATACACTGAAGCTTTCTTT. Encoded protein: CASSTQGYTEAFF.

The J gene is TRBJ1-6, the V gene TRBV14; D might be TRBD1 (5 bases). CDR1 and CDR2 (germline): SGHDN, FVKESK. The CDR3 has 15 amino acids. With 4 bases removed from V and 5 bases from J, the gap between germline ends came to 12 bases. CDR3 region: CASSRGTGDNSPLHF. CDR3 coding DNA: TGTGCCAGCAGCCGCGGGACGGGAGATAATTCACCCCTCCACTTT.